This passage covers 19 T cell receptor beta chains from one sample sequenced in a study of blood T cell repertoires in COVID-19. Some clones are missing from TCRdb's copy, which holds only in-frame ones; the method was immunoSEQ multiplex PCR. The profile shows about 150,000 clones, 80% to 85% of them singletons. Input material: peripheral blood. The receptors come from a man aged 30 to 45 with COVID-19, enrolled during active disease.

V usage is TRBV3-1 (or the pseudogene TRBV3-2) and J usage is TRBJ2-2; 7 nucleotides align to TRBD2. Germline lookup yields CDR1 LGHDT and CDR2 YNNKEL (reference sequence). This CDR3 region has 14 residues. With V trimmed by 1 base and J by 6 bases, 2 bases remained unmatched. CDR3 in DNA: TGTGCCAGCAGCCAAGGGGGGGGAGCCGGGGAGCTGTTTTTT. Translated, it gives CASSQGGGAGELFF.

This clone was picked up one time. This chain's CDR3 is CASSIMGQGYNEQFF. CDR3 DNA: TGTGCCAGTAGTATAATGGGACAGGGTTACAATGAGCAGTTCTTC. The chain couples TRBV19 to TRBJ2-1; 9 nucleotides match TRBD1. CDR1 is LNHDA, CDR2 SQIVND, per germline (reference sequence). This CDR3 has 15 residues. The V and J ends lost 2 bases and 4 bases, in that order; junction bases with no gene match: 3.

V usage is TRBV5-6 and J usage is TRBJ2-1, with 9 nucleotides matching TRBD2. The trim removed 4 bases at V and 5 bases at J, leaving 7 bases unmatched. CDR1 and CDR2 (germline): SGHDT, YYEEEE. The CDR3 extends over 15 amino acids. CDR3 nucleotides: TGTGCCAGCAGCGGCCTAGCGGGATGGGACAATGAGCAGTTCTTC. This gives the protein CASSGLAGWDNEQFF.

The chain employs TRBV5-1 and TRBJ1-1; 7 positions match TRBD1. There are 15 residues in the CDR3. With 0 bases clipped from V and 0 bases from J, the junction kept 2 bases outside the gene matches. Germline V gives CDR1 SGHRS, CDR2 YFSETQ. CDR3 bases: TGCGCCAGCAGCTTGGCAGGGGGTTTGAACACTGAAGCTTTCTTT. Translation: CASSLAGGLNTEAFF.

This sequence joins TRBV29-1 and TRBJ2-3; 8 positions agree with TRBD2. With V trimmed by 5 bases and J by 5 bases, 12 bases remained unmatched. The CDR3 has 15 amino acids. Germline values: CDR1 SQVTM, CDR2 ANQGSEA. The CDR3 loop is CSVTTGGRLGDTQYF. The DNA of the CDR3 is TGCAGCGTTACGACTGGCGGGAGGTTGGGAGATACGCAGTATTTT.

This chain uses TRBV6-4 with TRBJ1-1; 7 bases match TRBD1. Germline V CDR1 and CDR2: MRHNA, SNTAGT. The CDR3 has 14 residues. Trimming removed 6 bases from V and 6 bases from J; junction bases left unmatched: 10. The CDR3 spells CASRLQGNGAEAFF. DNA for the CDR3: TGTGCCAGCAGATTACAGGGGAACGGTGCTGAAGCTTTCTTT.

The CDR3 sequence: CASSDGGQGSDTQYF. DNA of the CDR3: TGTGCCAGTAGTGACGGAGGACAGGGCTCAGATACGCAGTATTTT. The chain employs TRBV19 and TRBJ2-3; 8 bases fit TRBD1. In germline, CDR1 is LNHDA, CDR2 SQIVND (reference sequence). The CDR3 totals 15 residues. The J segment lost 4 bases and the V segment lost 5 bases, leaving 8 bases of the junction unmatched. Looking up the rest from reference TRBV19 and TRBJ2-3 gives the full variable domain: DGGITQSPKYLFRKEGQNVTLSCEQNLNHDAMYWYRQDPGQGLRLIYYSQIVNDFQKGDIAEGYSVSREKKESFPLTVTSAQKNPTAFYLCASSDGGQGSDTQYFGPGTRLTVL.

The J gene is TRBJ1-5, the V gene TRBV3-1 (or the pseudogene TRBV3-2), with D perhaps TRBD1 (5 bases). Germline lookup yields CDR1 LGHDT and CDR2 YNNKEL (reference sequence). V was clipped by 3 bases and J by 6 bases, with 15 bases between them. The CDR3 runs 15 residues. CDR3 coding DNA: TGTGCCAGCAGCCAGGGATGGGGGGAACTTCAGCCCCAGCATTTT. It yields the protein CASSQGWGELQPQHF.

The CDR3 region has the DNA TGTGCCTGGAGTGTATCTGGGGGGCAGCCCCAGCATTTT. Translated: CAWSVSGGQPQHF. This rearrangement joins TRBV30 to TRBJ1-5, with D tentatively TRBD1 (5 bases). The germline CDR1 and CDR2 sequences are GTSNPN and SVGIG (reference sequence). Trimming took 0 bases from V and 7 from J, leaving 10 bases between them. The CDR3 covers 13 residues.

The chain is built from TRBV2 and TRBJ2-7, with a possible D match to TRBD2 (6 bases). Trimming took 5 bases from V and 0 from J, leaving 8 bases between them. CDR1 and CDR2 (germline): SNHLY, FYNNEI. The CDR3 runs 13 residues. CDR3 in DNA: TGTGCCAGCAGTCCGGGACTCTCCTACGAGCAGTACTTC. Translation gives CASSPGLSYEQYF.

The rearrangement uses TRBV6-5 and TRBJ1-5, with D hard to call. With 6 bases removed from V and 9 bases from J, the gap between germline ends came to 18 bases. CDR3 length equals 14 residues. The germline gives CDR1 MNHEY, CDR2 SVGAGI. The CDR3 DNA follows: TGTGCCAGCAGCCCCGGTCAAACAGTACGGCCCCAGCATTTT. Protein product: CASSPGQTVRPQHF.

The rearrangement links TRBV6-2 or TRBV6-3 to TRBJ2-3, with D possibly TRBD2 on 5 matching bases. V lost 2 bases, J lost 6 bases, and 6 bases lay in between. CDR3 length: 12 amino acids. Per the germline V gene, CDR1 is MNHEY and CDR2 is SVGEGT. The CDR3 nucleotides read TGTGCCAGCAGTTACCGGAGGGATACGCAGTATTTT. Translated, it gives CASSYRRDTQYF.

This clone showed up just once. The same CDR3 is also encoded by other DNA sequences in this sample. The chain joins TRBV29-1 to TRBJ1-1; 10 bases agree with TRBD1. The CDR3 runs 12 residues. V lost 4 bases and J lost 5; bases outside the gene matches: 1. Germline loops: CDR1 SQVTM, CDR2 ANQGSEA. The CDR3, as DNA: TGCAGCGTTGGACAGGGGGCAACTGAAGCTTTCTTT. This encodes CSVGQGATEAFF.

This clone was seen once. The chain links TRBV28 to TRBJ2-7; TRBD2 matches at 8 bases. The CDR3 is made up of 15 amino acids. Trimming took 2 bases from V and 3 from J; bases not matched to a gene: 6. Germline V lookup: CDR1 MDHEN, CDR2 SYDVKM. DNA for the CDR3: TGTGCCAGCAGTTTAATCGCAGCGGGAGACTACGAGCAGTACTTC. The encoded protein is CASSLIAAGDYEQYF.

The CDR3 is CASSVHRDTEAFF. The DNA for the CDR3 is TGTGCCAGCAGCGTCCACAGGGACACTGAAGCTTTCTTT. V and J are TRBV14 and TRBJ1-1; maybe TRBD1 (6 bases). Germline values: CDR1 SGHDN, CDR2 FVKESK. V lost 5 bases and J 3 bases, leaving 10 bases between the germline ends. This CDR3 is built from 13 residues. Using reference TRBV14 and TRBJ1-1 for the parts outside the CDR3, the full variable domain is EAGVTQFPSHSVIEKGQTVTLRCDPISGHDNLYWYRRVMGKEIKFLLHFVKESKQDESGMPNNRFLAERTGGTYSTLKVQPAELEDSGVYFCASSVHRDTEAFFGQGTRLTVV.

This clone has just one count. The V gene is TRBV11-2, the J gene TRBJ2-7, with TRBD1 as a possible D gene (5 bases). There are 12 residues in the CDR3. V was cut by 6 bases and J by 4 bases, with 10 bases left in between. Germline CDR1 reads SGHAT; CDR2 reads FQNNGV. This chain's CDR3 is CASSTRVYEQYF. The CDR3 coding sequence is TGTGCCAGCAGTACCAGGGTGTACGAGCAGTACTTC.

This chain connects TRBV24-1 to TRBJ2-3, with a weak D call TRBD2 (5 bases). This CDR3 spans 16 amino acids. V lost 0 bases to trimming and J lost 5 bases, with 14 bases between them. Germline V lookup: CDR1 KGHDR, CDR2 SFDVKD. The CDR3 DNA reads as TGTGCCACCAGTGATTTGCGGGGATACAGCCTAGATACGCAGTATTTT. Its protein is CATSDLRGYSLDTQYF.

The rearrangement links TRBV6-5 to TRBJ2-7; 8 bases align to TRBD1. The CDR3 is 12 residues long. After removal of 7 bases from V and 2 bases from J, the junction contained 1 base not matched to a gene. CDR1 MNHEY and CDR2 SVGAGI come from the germline V gene. This chain's CDR3 is CASMDRAYEQYF. The CDR3 coding sequence is TGTGCCAGCATGGACAGGGCCTACGAGCAGTACTTC.

This clone has only one observation. The J gene is TRBJ1-2, the V gene TRBV29-1; 7 nucleotides align to TRBD1. Per the germline V gene, CDR1 is SQVTM and CDR2 is ANQGSEA. The trim removed 5 bases at V and 2 bases at J, leaving 8 bases unmatched. The CDR3 loop spans 14 amino acids. The CDR3 DNA sequence: TGCAGCGTTCCTTCGACAGGGTTCAACTATGGCTACACCTTC. It yields the protein CSVPSTGFNYGYTF.